Each of the 14 T cell receptor beta chains below was sequenced from the same sample in a study of beta chain features in type 1 diabetes. General study results and limits: All four CD4+ subsets from Type 1 diabetes patients carried moderately but significantly shorter TCRB CDR3s.

Every bit of the isolated RNA underwent reverse transcription, so sequencing read expressed TCRB transcripts. Measured with immunoSEQ multiplex PCR; TCRdb has only the in-frame clones, and not every one. There are 200,000 to 300,000 clones in the sample; 20% occur only once, and 0.028% lies in the top ten. No antigens are known for them. Sequencing used naive CD4+ T cells from blood. These receptors were collected from a woman aged 40-49 years with type 1 diabetes.

Only a few counts were recorded for this clone. This sequence joins TRBV18 and TRBJ2-6; D call uncertain. Germline V gene data show CDR1 as KGHSH and CDR2 as LQKENI. The CDR3 extends over 16 amino acids. Trimming pared 3 bases from V and 4 bases from J, leaving 13 bases between. The CDR3 DNA follows: TGTGCCAGCTCACCCTTCCAGAAATCCGGGGCCAACGTCCTGACTTTC. This codes for CASSPFQKSGANVLTF.

The J gene is TRBJ1-2, the V gene TRBV30; 8 bases are a match to TRBD1. This CDR3 contains 12 residues. Germline CDR1 and CDR2: GTSNPN and SVGIG (reference sequence). V gave up 2 bases and J gave up 8 bases; unmatched junction bases: 4. CDR3 coding DNA: TGTGCCTGGAGTACCACAGGGGGAGGCTACACCTTC. It codes for CAWSTTGGGYTF.

This clone was observed a few times. The rearrangement joins TRBV5-4 to TRBJ2-1, with 15 bases identical to TRBD2. Per germline, CDR1 SGHNT and CDR2 YYREEE (reference sequence). The CDR3 loop spans 18 amino acids. J gave up 1 base and V 2 bases, and 4 bases lay outside the gene matches. DNA for the CDR3: TGTGCCAGCAGCTTTCCGGGACTAGCGGGAGGTTCCTACAATGAGCAGTTCTTC. Residues: CASSFPGLAGGSYNEQFF.

V and J are TRBV5-1 and TRBJ1-6; D gene ambiguous. The CDR3 has 18 amino acids. V dropped 2 bases and J dropped 6 bases, with 21 bases sitting between them. Germline CDR1 SGHRS, CDR2 YFSETQ. The CDR3 here is CASSFNSRSPLLNSPLHF. The CDR3 DNA reads as TGCGCCAGCAGCTTCAATAGTCGGAGTCCCCTTCTTAATTCACCCCTCCACTTT. The full variable domain, rest sourced from reference TRBV5-1 and TRBJ1-6, is KAGVTQTPRYLIKTRGQQVTLSCSPISGHRSVSWYQQTPGQGLQFLFEYFSETQRNKGNFPGRFSGRQFSNSRSEMNVSTLELGDSALYLCASSFNSRSPLLNSPLHFGNGTRLTVT.

The gene calls are TRBV5-1 and TRBJ1-2; 8 bases are shared with TRBD1. Per germline, CDR1 SGHRS and CDR2 YFSETQ. With V trimmed by 4 bases and J by 8 bases, 7 bases remained unmatched. The length of the CDR3 is 13 residues. CDR3 amino acids: CASSLGQDDGYTF. The DNA of the CDR3 is TGCGCCAGCAGCCTGGGACAGGATGACGGCTACACCTTC.

This clone was counted only a few times. The genes are TRBV11-3 and TRBJ2-1, with D tentatively TRBD1 (5 bases). CDR1 is SGHNT, CDR2 YENEEA, per germline. CDR3 length: 15 amino acids. Trimming left V 5 bases short and J 0 bases short, with 11 bases between. The CDR3 sequence is CASSPQASSYNEQFF. The CDR3 DNA reads TGTGCCAGCAGCCCACAGGCAAGCTCCTACAATGAGCAGTTCTTC.

V gene TRBV6-6 combines with J gene TRBJ2-5, with D maybe TRBD1 (6 bases). The germline gives CDR1 MNHNY, CDR2 SVGAGI (reference sequence). V gave up 7 bases and J gave up 1 base, with 16 bases separating them. The CDR3 spans 15 residues. The CDR3 region has the DNA TGTGCCAGCACTCCCAGGGGTGGCAGCCAAGAGACCCAGTACTTC. The encoded protein is CASTPRGGSQETQYF.

This clone turned up a few times. This sequence joins TRBV7-9 and TRBJ2-5; 12 bases are a match to TRBD1. Germline V CDR1 and CDR2: SEHNR, FQNEAQ (reference sequence). The CDR3 runs 15 residues. The junction had 4 bases not matched to a gene; V was cut back by 5 bases and J by 3 bases. This CDR3 reads CASSRGTGGEETQYF. CDR3 sequence (DNA): TGTGCCAGCAGCCGAGGGACAGGGGGCGAAGAGACCCAGTACTTC.

The rearrangement joins TRBV9 to TRBJ1-5, with D possibly TRBD1 on 5 matching bases. The CDR3 is made up of 15 amino acids. The V and J ends lost 3 bases and 0 bases respectively, with 10 bases between them. Germline CDR1 is SGDLS and CDR2 is YYNGEE. The CDR3 nucleotides are TGTGCCAGCAGCGCAGGAGACAGTAGCAATCAGCCCCAGCATTTT. This encodes CASSAGDSSNQPQHF.

This clone occurred a few times. This chain uses TRBV14 with TRBJ2-3; 8 bases match TRBD2. Per the germline V gene, CDR1 is SGHDN and CDR2 is FVKESK. Losses at the gene ends were 6 bases for V and 6 bases for J; bases not matched to a gene: 8. There are 14 residues in the CDR3. This CDR3 reads CASRLSGGRDTQYF. The CDR3 coding sequence is TGTGCCAGCAGGCTCAGCGGGGGCAGGGATACGCAGTATTTT.

This rearrangement joins TRBV4-2 to TRBJ2-5, with 13 bases lining up with TRBD2. Germline V lookup: CDR1 LGHNA, CDR2 YNFKEQ. V gave up 4 bases and J gave up 5 bases; unmatched junction bases: 4. CDR3 length: 15 amino acids. CDR3 nucleotides: TGTGCCAGCAGCCGCTTGACTAGCGGGGGGGAGACCCAGTACTTC. This sequence encodes CASSRLTSGGETQYF.

This chain joins TRBV2 and TRBJ2-1, with 7 nucleotides matching TRBD1. Germline CDR1 SNHLY, CDR2 FYNNEI. Trimming cost V 8 bases and J 3 bases; bases outside gene matches: 10. This CDR3 is built from 15 residues. CDR3 in DNA: TGTGCCAGCCTCCAGAGGGCAGGGGGCTACAATGAGCAGTTCTTC. Translation gives CASLQRAGGYNEQFF.

V and J are TRBV5-6 and TRBJ1-4, with no clear D. Between the trimmed V and J ends, which lost 1 base and 8 bases, there was a span of 12 bases. The CDR3 covers 14 residues. CDR1 is SGHDT and CDR2 is YYEEEE in the germline V gene. The CDR3: CASSLSAVGEKLFF. The CDR3 DNA reads TGTGCCAGCAGCTTGTCGGCAGTGGGCGAAAAACTGTTTTTT.

This clone has a handful of counts. The V call is TRBV9, the J call TRBJ1-2, with unresolved D. Germline V CDR1 and CDR2: SGDLS, YYNGEE. The V end lost 0 bases, the J end lost 10 bases, and 7 bases lay between the germline ends. This CDR3 is 11 amino acids long. The DNA for the CDR3 is TGTGCCAGCAGCGTAGGTCCAGACTACACCTTC. Its protein is CASSVGPDYTF.